This TCR beta chain was identified during a study of T cell repertoires in cytomegalovirus infection. At the level of the study: Well-studied HLA-B-restricted CMV epitopes were used in the study alongside recently identified HLA-C-restricted ones. The public TCR beta signatures pointed to both CMV infection and matching HLA type. Findings and limits, study-wide: It was HLA-C-restricted CMV-specific TCR beta clonotypes that dominated the response ex vivo.

The CDR3 extends over 16 amino acids. J was trimmed by 2 bases and V by 5 bases; bases with no gene match: 4. Germline values: CDR1 SGDLS, CDR2 YYNGEE. Each CDR3 protein is one row after TCRdb ran MiXCR on the reads. Among around 25,000 distinct CDR3 sequences listed, around a fifth were seen once. This clonotype turned up a few times. Its antigen is not known. The starting material was CD8+ T cells from cultured PBMCs, obtained from culture after CMV antigen stimulation. This clonotype originated in a human donor in good health (CMV status not recorded). Some clones in this sample may be carry-over from other donors' samples. The chain joins TRBV9 to TRBJ2-6, with 10 bases lining up with TRBD1. The CDR3 loop is CASRTTGGPGANVLTF. CDR3 DNA: TGTGCCAGCAGAACGACAGGGGGCCCTGGGGCCAACGTCCTGACTTTC.